This TCR beta chain originates from a study of PD-1 blockade in classical Hodgkin lymphoma. About the study: The patients were dosed with nivolumab 3 mg/kg, infused intravenously every 2 weeks. Study results and caveats: CD4+ TCR diversity climbed significantly by C4D1, unlike CD8+ TCR diversity. Complete responders' baseline diversity resembled that of newly diagnosed patients.

This clone is classed as medium-sized (0.01 to 0.1%). Its antigen remains unknown. The germline CDR1 and CDR2 sequences are SGHRS and YFSETQ. This CDR3 is built from 15 residues. Trimming took 0 bases from V and 5 from J, leaving 14 bases between them. As to time point: cycle 4 day 1 (C4D1), after 5 to 7 weeks of nivolumab. Brentuximab vedotin exposure varied, and every patient relapsed after autologous stem cell transplantation. The best responses consisted of complete response, partial response or progressive disease. Sequencing used immunoSEQ multiplex PCR; TCRdb keeps in-frame clones, though not all of them. Here the sample spans roughly 46,000 clones, about 75% being singletons.

The starting material was peripheral blood mononuclear cells (PBMCs), obtained before the fourth cycle of nivolumab. The source is a human donor with classical Hodgkin lymphoma. The chain combines TRBV5-1 with TRBJ2-5, with D perhaps matching TRBD1 or TRBD2 (5 bases each). The CDR3 sequence: CASSLGELWGETQYF. The CDR3 region has the DNA TGCGCCAGCAGCTTGGGGGAGCTCTGGGGGGAGACCCAGTACTTC.